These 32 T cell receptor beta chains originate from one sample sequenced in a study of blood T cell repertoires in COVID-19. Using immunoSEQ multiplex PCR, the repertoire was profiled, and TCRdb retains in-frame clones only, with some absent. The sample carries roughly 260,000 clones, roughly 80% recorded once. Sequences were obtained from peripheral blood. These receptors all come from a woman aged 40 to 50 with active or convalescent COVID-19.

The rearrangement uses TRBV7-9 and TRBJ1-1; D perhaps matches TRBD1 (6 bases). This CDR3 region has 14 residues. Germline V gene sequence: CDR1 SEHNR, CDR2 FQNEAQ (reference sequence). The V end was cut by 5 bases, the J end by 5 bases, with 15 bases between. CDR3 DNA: TGTGCCAGCAGCCGCGAGGGGGTGGGGACTGAAGCTTTCTTT. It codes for CASSREGVGTEAFF.

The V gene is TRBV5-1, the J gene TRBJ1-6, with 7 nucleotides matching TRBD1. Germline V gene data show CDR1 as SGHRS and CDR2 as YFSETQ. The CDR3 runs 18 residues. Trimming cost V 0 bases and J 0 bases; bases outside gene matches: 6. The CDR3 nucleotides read TGCGCCAGCAGCTTGGGACAGGGAAAGAGCTCCTATAATTCACCCCTCCACTTT. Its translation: CASSLGQGKSSYNSPLHF.

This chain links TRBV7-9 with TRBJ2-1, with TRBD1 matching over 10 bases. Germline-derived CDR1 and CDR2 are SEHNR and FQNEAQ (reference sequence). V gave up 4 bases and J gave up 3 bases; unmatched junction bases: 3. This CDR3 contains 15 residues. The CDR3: CASSSGTGDYNEQFF. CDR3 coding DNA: TGTGCCAGCAGCTCCGGGACAGGGGACTACAATGAGCAGTTCTTC.

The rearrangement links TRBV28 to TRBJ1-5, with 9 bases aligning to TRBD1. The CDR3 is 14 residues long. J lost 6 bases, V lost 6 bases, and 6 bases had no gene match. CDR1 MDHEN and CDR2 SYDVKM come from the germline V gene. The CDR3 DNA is TGTGCCAGCAGCCTTACAGGGGGCAGTCAGCCCCAGCATTTT. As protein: CASSLTGGSQPQHF.

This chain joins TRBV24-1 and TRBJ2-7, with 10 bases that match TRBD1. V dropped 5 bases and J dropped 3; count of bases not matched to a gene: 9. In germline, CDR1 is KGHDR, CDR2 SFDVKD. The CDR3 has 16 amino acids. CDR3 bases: TGTGCCACCAGTGCGCCGGGACAGGGGAACGACTACGAGCAGTACGTC. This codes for CATSAPGQGNDYEQYV.

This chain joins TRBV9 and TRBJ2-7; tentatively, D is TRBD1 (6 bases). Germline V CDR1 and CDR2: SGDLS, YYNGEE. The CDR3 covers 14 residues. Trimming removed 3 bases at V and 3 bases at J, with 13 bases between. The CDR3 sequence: CASSEGQSHYEQYF. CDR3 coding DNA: TGTGCCAGCAGCGAGGGACAATCGCACTACGAGCAGTACTTC.

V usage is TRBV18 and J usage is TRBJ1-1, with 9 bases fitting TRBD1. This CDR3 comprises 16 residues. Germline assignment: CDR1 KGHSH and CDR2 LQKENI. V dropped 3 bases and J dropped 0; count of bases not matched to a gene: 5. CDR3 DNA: TGTGCCAGCTCACCTGGGACAGGGAAGCTGAACACTGAAGCTTTCTTT. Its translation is CASSPGTGKLNTEAFF.

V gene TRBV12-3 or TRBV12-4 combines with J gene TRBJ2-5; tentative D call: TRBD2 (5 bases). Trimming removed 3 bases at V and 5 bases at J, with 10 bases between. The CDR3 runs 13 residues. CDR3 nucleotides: TGTGCCAGCAGTTTGTCACGAGGGGAGACCCAGTACTTC. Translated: CASSLSRGETQYF.

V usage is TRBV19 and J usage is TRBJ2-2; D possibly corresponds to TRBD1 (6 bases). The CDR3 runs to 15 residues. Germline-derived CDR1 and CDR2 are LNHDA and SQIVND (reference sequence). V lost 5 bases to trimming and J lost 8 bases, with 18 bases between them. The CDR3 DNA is TGTGCCAGTAGTGTCTCCGGGACAACATTGGGGGAGCTGTTTTTT. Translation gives CASSVSGTTLGELFF.

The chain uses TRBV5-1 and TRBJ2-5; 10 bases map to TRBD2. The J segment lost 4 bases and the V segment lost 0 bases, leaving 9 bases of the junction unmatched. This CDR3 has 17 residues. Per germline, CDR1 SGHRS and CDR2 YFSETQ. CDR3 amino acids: CASSLDLAGGPGETQYF. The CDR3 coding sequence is TGCGCCAGCAGCTTGGATTTAGCGGGGGGCCCGGGAGAGACCCAGTACTTC.

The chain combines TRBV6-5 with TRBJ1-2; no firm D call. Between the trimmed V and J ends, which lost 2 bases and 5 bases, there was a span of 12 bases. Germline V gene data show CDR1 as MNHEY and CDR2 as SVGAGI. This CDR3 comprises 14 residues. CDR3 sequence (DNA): TGTGCCAGCAGTTACCTCGGGGAGGATTATGGCTACACCTTC. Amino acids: CASSYLGEDYGYTF.

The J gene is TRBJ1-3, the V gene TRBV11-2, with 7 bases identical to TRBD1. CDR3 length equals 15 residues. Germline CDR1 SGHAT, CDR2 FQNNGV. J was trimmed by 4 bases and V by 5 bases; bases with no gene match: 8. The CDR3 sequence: CASSTTGVYGNTIYF. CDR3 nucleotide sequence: TGTGCCAGCAGCACAACAGGGGTGTACGGAAACACCATATATTTT. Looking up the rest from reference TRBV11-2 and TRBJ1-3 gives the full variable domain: EAGVAQSPRYKIIEKRQSVAFWCNPISGHATLYWYQQILGQGPKLLIQFQNNGVVDDSQLPKDRFSAERLKGVDSTLKIQPAKLEDSAVYLCASSTTGVYGNTIYFGEGSWLTVV.

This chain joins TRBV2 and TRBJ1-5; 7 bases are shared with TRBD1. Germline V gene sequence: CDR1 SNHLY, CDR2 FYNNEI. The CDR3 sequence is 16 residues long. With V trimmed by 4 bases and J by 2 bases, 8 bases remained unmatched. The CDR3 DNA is TGTGCCAGCAGTGGTACAGGGGATATCGGCAATCAGCCCCAGCATTTT. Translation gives CASSGTGDIGNQPQHF.

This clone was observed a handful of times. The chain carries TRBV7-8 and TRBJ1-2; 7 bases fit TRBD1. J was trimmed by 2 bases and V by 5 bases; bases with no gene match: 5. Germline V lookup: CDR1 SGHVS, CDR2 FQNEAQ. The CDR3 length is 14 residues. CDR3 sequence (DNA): TGTGCCAGCAGCCCGATACAGGGGAACTATGGCTACACCTTC. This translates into CASSPIQGNYGYTF.

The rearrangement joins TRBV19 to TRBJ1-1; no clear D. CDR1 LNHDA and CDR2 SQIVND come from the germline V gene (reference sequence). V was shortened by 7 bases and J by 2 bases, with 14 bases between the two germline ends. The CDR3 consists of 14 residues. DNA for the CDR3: TGTGCCAGTACCTGGCAATTCTTCAACACTGAAGCTTTCTTT. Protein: CASTWQFFNTEAFF. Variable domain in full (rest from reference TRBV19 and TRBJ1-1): DGGITQSPKYLFRKEGQNVTLSCEQNLNHDAMYWYRQDPGQGLRLIYYSQIVNDFQKGDIAEGYSVSREKKESFPLTVTSAQKNPTAFYLCASTWQFFNTEAFFGQGTRLTVV.

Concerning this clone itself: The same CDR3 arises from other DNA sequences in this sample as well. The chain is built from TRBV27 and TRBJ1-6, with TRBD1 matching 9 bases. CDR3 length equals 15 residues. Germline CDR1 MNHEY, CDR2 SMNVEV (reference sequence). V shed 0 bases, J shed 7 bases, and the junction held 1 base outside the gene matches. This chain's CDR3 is CASSLSGQGNSPLHF. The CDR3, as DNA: TGTGCCAGCAGTTTATCAGGACAGGGGAATTCACCCCTCCACTTT.

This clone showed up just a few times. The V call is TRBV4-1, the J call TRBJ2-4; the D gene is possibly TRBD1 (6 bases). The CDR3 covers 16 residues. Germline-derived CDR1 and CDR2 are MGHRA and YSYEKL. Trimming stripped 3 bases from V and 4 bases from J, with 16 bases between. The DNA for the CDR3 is TGCGCCAGCAGCCACCCTCTACAGGGTACAAAAAACATTCAGTACTTC. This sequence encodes CASSHPLQGTKNIQYF.

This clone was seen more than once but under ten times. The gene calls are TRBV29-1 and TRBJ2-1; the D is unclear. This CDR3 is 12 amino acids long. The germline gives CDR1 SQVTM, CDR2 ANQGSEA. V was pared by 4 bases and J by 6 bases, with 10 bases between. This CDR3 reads CSVGPPGNEQFF. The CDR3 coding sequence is TGCAGCGTTGGGCCTCCAGGCAATGAGCAGTTCTTC.

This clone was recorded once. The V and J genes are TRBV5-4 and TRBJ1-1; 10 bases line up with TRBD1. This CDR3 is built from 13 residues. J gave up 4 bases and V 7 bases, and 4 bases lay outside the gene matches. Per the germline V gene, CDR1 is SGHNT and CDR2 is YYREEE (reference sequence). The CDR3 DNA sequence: TGTGCCAGCTTAAGGACAGGGGGCACTGAAGCTTTCTTT. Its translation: CASLRTGGTEAFF. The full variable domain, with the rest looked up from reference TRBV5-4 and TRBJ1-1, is ETGVTQSPTHLIKTRGQQVTLRCSSQSGHNTVSWYQQALGQGPQFIFQYYREEENGRGNFPPRFSGLQFPNYSSELNVNALELDDSALYLCASLRTGGTEAFFGQGTRLTVV.

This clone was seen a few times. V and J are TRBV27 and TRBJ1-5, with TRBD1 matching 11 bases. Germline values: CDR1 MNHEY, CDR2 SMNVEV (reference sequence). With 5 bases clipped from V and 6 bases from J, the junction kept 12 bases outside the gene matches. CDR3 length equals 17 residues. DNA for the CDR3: TGTGCCAGCAGTCTCGGACCGGGACAGGGGGGGTTTCAGCCCCAGCATTTT. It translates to CASSLGPGQGGFQPQHF.

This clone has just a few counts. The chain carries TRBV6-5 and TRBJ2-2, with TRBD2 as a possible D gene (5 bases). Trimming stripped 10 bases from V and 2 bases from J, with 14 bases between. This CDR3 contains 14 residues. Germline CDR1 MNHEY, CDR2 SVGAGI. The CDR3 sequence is CATEDGENTGELFF. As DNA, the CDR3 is TGTGCCACAGAGGACGGGGAAAACACCGGGGAGCTGTTTTTT.

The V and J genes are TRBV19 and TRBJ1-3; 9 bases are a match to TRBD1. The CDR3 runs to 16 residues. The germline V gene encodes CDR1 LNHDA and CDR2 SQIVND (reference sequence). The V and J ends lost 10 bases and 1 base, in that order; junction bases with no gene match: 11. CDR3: CATVSGTGSSGNTIYF. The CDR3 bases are TGTGCCACCGTGTCCGGGACAGGGTCTTCTGGAAACACCATATATTTT. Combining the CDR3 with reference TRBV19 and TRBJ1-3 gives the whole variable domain DGGITQSPKYLFRKEGQNVTLSCEQNLNHDAMYWYRQDPGQGLRLIYYSQIVNDFQKGDIAEGYSVSREKKESFPLTVTSAQKNPTAFYLCATVSGTGSSGNTIYFGEGSWLTVV.

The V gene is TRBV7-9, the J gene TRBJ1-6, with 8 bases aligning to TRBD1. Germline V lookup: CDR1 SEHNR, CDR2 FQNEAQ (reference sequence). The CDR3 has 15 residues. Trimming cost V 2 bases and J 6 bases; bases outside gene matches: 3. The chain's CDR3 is CASSLQGAGNSPLHF. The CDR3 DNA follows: TGTGCCAGCAGCTTACAGGGGGCTGGTAATTCACCCCTCCACTTT.

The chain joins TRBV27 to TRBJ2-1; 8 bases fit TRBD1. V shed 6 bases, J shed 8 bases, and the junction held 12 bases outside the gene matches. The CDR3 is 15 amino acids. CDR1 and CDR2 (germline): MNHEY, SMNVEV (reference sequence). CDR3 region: CASSKRQGTQDEQFF. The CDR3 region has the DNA TGTGCCAGCAGCAAAAGACAGGGGACACAGGATGAGCAGTTCTTC.

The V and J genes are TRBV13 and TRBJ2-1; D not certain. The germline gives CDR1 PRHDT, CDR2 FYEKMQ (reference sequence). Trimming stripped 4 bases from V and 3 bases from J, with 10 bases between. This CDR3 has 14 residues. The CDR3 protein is CASSSRLGYNEQFF. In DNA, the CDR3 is TGTGCCAGCAGCTCCAGACTCGGCTACAATGAGCAGTTCTTC.

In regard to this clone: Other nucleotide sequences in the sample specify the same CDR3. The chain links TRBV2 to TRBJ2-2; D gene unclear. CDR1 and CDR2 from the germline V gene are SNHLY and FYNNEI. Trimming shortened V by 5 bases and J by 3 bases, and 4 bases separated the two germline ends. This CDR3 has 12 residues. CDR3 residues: CASSRDTGELFF. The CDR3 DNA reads TGTGCCAGCAGTCGGGACACCGGGGAGCTGTTTTTT.

The DNA for the CDR3 is TGCGCCAGCAGCTTGGGGGACAGGGGACAGAACACTGAAGCTTTCTTT. The encoded protein is CASSLGDRGQNTEAFF. The rearrangement links TRBV5-1 to TRBJ1-1, with 10 bases matching TRBD1. Looked up from germline, CDR1 is SGHRS and CDR2 is YFSETQ. J was trimmed by 1 base and V by 0 bases; bases with no gene match: 3. The CDR3 extends over 16 amino acids.

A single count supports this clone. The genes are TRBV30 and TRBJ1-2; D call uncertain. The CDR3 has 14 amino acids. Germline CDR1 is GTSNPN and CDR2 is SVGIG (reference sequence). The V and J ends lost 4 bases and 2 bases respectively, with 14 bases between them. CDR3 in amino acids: CAWTKLQLNYGYTF. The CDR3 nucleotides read TGTGCCTGGACGAAATTGCAGTTGAACTATGGCTACACCTTC.

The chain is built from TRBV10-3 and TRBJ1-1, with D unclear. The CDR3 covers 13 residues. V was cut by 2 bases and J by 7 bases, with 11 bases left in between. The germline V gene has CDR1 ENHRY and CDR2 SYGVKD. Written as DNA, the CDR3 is TGTGCCATCAGTGAGACGCTGAGTGGTGAAGCTTTCTTT. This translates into CAISETLSGEAFF.

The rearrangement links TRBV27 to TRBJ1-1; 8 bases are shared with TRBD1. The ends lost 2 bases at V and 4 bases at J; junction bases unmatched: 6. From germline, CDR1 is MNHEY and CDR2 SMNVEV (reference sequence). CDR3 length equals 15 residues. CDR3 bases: TGTGCCAGCAGTTTAATGGGGCAGGGGGCCACTGAAGCTTTCTTT. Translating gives CASSLMGQGATEAFF.

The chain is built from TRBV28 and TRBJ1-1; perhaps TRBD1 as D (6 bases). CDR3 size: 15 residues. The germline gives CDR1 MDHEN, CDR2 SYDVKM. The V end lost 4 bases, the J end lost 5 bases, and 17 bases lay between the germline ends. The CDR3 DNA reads TGTGCCAGCAGTTCCCCAGCAGGGGTGGGTACTGAAGCTTTCTTT. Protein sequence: CASSSPAGVGTEAFF.

CDR3 DNA sequence: TGCGCCAGCAGCCAAGATGCTAGCGGGGTCGAGTACAATGAGCAGTTCTTC. It specifies CASSQDASGVEYNEQFF. J is TRBJ2-1 and V is TRBV4-1; the match to TRBD2 covers 9 bases. CDR3 length: 17 amino acids. Germline-derived CDR1 and CDR2 are MGHRA and YSYEKL. Trimming took 0 bases from V and 4 from J; bases not matched to a gene: 7.